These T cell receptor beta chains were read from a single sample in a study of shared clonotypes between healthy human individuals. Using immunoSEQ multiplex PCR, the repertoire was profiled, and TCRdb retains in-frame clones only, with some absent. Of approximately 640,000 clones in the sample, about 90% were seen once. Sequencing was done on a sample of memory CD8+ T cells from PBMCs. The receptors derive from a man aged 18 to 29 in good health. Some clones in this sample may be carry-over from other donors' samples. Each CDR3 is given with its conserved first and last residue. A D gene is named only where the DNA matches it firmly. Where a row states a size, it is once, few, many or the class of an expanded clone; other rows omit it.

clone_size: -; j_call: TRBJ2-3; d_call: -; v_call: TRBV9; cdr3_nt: TGTGCCAGCAGCGTAGAAGGAGGGGCAGATACGCAGTATTTT; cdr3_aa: CASSVEGGADTQYF
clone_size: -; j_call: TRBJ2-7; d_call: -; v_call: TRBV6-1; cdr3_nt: TGTGCCAGCGGGGACGTCTCCTACGAGCAGTACTTC; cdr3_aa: CASGDVSYEQYF
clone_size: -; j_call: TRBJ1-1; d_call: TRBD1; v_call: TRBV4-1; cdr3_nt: TGCGCCAGCAGCCAAGGGACAGGGGGAATCGACACTGAAGCTTTCTTT; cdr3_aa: CASSQGTGGIDTEAFF
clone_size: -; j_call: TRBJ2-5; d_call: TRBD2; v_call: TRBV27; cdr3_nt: TGTGCCAGCAGACTAACTAGCGGCCAAGAGACCCAGTACTTC; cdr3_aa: CASRLTSGQETQYF
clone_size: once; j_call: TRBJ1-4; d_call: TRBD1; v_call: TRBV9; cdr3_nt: TGTGCCAGCAGCCCCGGACAGGGGGCCTTAGTTGAAAAACTGTTTTTT; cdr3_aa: CASSPGQGALVEKLFF
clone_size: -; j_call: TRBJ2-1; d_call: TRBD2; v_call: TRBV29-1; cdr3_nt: TGCAGCGCGTCTGGACTAGCGGTTCCGTGGAATGAGCAGTTCTTC; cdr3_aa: CSASGLAVPWNEQFF
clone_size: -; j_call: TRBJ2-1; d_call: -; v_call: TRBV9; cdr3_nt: TGTGCCAGCAGCGCAGGCGGGGGCCGCTACAATGAGCAGTTCTTC; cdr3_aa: CASSAGGGRYNEQFF
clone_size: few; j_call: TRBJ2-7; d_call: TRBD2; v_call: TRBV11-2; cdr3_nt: TGTGCCAGCAGCTCCTTGAGCGGGAGGGCCTACGAGCAGTACTTC; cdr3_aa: CASSSLSGRAYEQYF
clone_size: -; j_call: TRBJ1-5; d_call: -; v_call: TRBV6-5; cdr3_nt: TGTGCCAGCAGCGATGGACATAATAGCAATCAGCCCCAGCATTTT; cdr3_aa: CASSDGHNSNQPQHF
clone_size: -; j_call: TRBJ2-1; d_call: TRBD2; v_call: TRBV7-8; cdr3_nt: TGTGCCAGCAGCTTGCTCGGGGGGGGCAAGTCCTACAATGAGCAGTTCTTC; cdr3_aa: CASSLLGGGKSYNEQFF
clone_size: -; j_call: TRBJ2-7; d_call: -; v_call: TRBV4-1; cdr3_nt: TGCGCCAGCAGCCAAGGATGGTACGGAGGCTACGAGCAGTACTTC; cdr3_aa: CASSQGWYGGYEQYF
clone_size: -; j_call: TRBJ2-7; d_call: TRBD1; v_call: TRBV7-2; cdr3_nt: TGTGCCAGCAGCAGACCCGGGACAGGGGCGTCCGAGCAGTACTTC; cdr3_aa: CASSRPGTGASEQYF
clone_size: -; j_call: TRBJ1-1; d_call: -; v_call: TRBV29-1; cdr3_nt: TGCAGCGTTGGTCCATCACAGAACACTGAAGCTTTCTTT; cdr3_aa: CSVGPSQNTEAFF
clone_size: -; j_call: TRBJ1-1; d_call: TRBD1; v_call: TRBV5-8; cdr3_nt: TGTGCCAGCAGCTTGGAGGAGGGGGCGATTCCGGAAGCTTTCTTT; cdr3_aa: CASSLEEGAIPEAFF
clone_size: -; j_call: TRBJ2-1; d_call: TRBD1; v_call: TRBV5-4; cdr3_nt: TGTGCCAGCAGCTCCGACAGGGGTAATGAGCAGTTCTTC; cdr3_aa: CASSSDRGNEQFF
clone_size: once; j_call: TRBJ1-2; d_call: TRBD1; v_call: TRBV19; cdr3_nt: TGTGCCAGTAGTGTCAAACTCCGACAGGGATTAAACTATGGCTACACCTTC; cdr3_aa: CASSVKLRQGLNYGYTF
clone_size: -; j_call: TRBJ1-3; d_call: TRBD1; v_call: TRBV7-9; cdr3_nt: TGTGCCAGCAGCCCTGTTAACAGGGGCTCTGGAAACACCATATATTTT; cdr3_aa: CASSPVNRGSGNTIYF
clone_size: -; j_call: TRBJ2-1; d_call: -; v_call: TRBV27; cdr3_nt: TGTGCCAGCAGTTTTGGGTATGAGCAGTTCTTC; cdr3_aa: CASSFGYEQFF
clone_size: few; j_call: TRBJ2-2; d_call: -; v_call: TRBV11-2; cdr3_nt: TGTGCCAGCAGCTTAGAGTACAGGCTAACCGGGGAGCTGTTTTTT; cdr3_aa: CASSLEYRLTGELFF
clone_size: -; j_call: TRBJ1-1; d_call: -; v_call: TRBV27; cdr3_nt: TGTGCCAGCAGCGGAACCGGCATGAACACTGAAGCTTTCTTT; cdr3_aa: CASSGTGMNTEAFF
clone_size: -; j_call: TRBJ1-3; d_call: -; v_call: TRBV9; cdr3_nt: TGTGCCAGCAGCGTAGTCGGGGGGCGTGAGGGAAACACCATATATTTT; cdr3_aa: CASSVVGGREGNTIYF
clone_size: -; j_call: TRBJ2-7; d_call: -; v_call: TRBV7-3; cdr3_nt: TGTGCCAGCAGCTTAACCTCCGGGGGCAGCTCCTACGAGCAGTACTTC; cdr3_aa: CASSLTSGGSSYEQYF
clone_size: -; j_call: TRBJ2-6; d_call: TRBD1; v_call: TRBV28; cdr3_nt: TGTGCCAGCAGAACCGGGACAGGGGGATCTGGGGCCAACGTCCTGACTTTC; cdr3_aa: CASRTGTGGSGANVLTF